This T cell receptor (beta chain) was identified during a study of monozygotic twins with inflammatory bowel disease (dated by TCRdb to about 2019). For the wider study: A total of about 28 monozygotic twin pairs were included in the full study, comprising nine German pairs (four IBD-concordant, five IBD-discordant) and 19 IBD-discordant Danish pairs. Within discordant pairs, disease-associated traits were sought mainly by comparing IBD patients with their genetically identical healthy co-twins. Each individual had, on average, about 151 000 unique TCRalpha sequences and 181 000 unique TCRbeta sequences available for analysis.

The library was generated by 5' RACE. Each TCR library was prepared from 3,000 to 4,500 ng of total RNA. For each sample, cDNA synthesis was carried out in eight separate reactions using SMARTScribe reverse transcriptase. During cDNA synthesis, template switching was used to introduce unique molecular identifiers that contained a 6-nucleotide sample barcode. TCRalpha and TCRbeta cDNA was amplified in two nested PCRs of approximately 17 and 9 cycles, and bead purification was carried out after each PCR. Before amplification, the cDNA was both treated with uracil DNA-glycosylase and purified with the QIAquick PCR purification kit. In the second PCR, Illumina TruSeq-compatible adapters and sample-specific barcodes were added. Library quality and concentration were checked on TapeStation and Qubit, and libraries were pooled at around 5.3 ng each. Pooled libraries were sequenced on an Illumina HiSeq2500 single-index Rapid Run with 2 x 100 bp reads and custom sequencing primers. The source study handled its data this way. PCR and sequencing errors were corrected by UMI-based consensus assembly using MiGEC version 1.2.6. MiXCR version 2.1.1 handled V(D)J alignment, clonotype assembly and CDR3 extraction. Gene usage, clonotype sharing and MAIT/NKT TCR abundance were normalised by analysing the top 1000, 10 000 and 20 000 clonotypes per sample. After downsampling to 27 000 UMIs, diversity was calculated as the inverse Simpson index using the vegan R package. Paired Mann-Whitney U tests were applied to discordant twin pairs, and Benjamini-Hochberg correction was used for multiple testing. Each CDR3 protein sequence appears as one entry after TCRdb reprocessed the reads, and no DNA is included. The V and J calls follow TCRdb's processing rather than the paper's. This sample's table carries over 110,000 distinct CDR3 sequences. Roughly 2.5% of the sample lies in the top ten.

From each donor, an approximately 2.5 ml peripheral blood sample was collected into PAXgene tubes and stored at -80 degrees C. Without any T cell sorting, total RNA was extracted from whole blood using the PAXgene blood miRNA kit on an automated QIAcube. Peripheral blood from monozygotic twin pairs, either concordant or discordant for inflammatory bowel disease, underwent deep TCRalpha and TCRbeta repertoire profiling that used unique molecular barcoding. For every twin pair, smoking habits were documented, and each individual was categorised as a current, former or never smoker. The CDR3 has 15 amino acids, counting the end cysteine and phenylalanine. No nucleotide data were recorded. The study at large found these results: Background noise and inter-individual variability may have been introduced into the repertoires by the differing immunosuppressive treatments among patients. No single strong signal or clonotype linked to IBD turned up in the results, so the idea that one exists was not supported. Different T cell subtypes could not be distinguished in the analysis. Concordant and discordant twins showed no difference in repertoire similarity, possibly because of limited statistical power. Compared with healthy twins, IBD patients shared fewer clonotypes with other individuals, and the difference was most pronounced in patients with signs of disease activity. A decrease in TCRbeta repertoire diversity, as measured by inverse Simpson index, was observed in IBD patients compared with their healthy co-twins.

As to this clonotype: The antigen this receptor binds is unknown.

The specimen sequenced was blood. The V and J segments used are TRBV12-3 or TRBV12-4 and TRBJ2-7; absent DNA, TCRdb's TRBD2 call cannot be checked. The receptor comes from a human donor with ulcerative colitis or Crohn's disease, or a healthy co-twin of an affected twin (not recorded which). The CDR3: CASSADSLRTYEQYF.